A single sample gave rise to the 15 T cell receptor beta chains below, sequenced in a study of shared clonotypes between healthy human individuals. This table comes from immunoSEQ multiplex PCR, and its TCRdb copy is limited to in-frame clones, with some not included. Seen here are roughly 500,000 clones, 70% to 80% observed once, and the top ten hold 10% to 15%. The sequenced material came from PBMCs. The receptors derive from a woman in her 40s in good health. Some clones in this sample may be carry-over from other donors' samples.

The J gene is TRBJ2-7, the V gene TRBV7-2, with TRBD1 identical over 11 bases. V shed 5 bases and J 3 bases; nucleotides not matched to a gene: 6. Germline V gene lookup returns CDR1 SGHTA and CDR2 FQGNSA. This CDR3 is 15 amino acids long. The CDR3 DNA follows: TGTGCCAGCAGCGCCGGACAGGGGGCTCTCTACGAGCAGTACTTC. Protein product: CASSAGQGALYEQYF.

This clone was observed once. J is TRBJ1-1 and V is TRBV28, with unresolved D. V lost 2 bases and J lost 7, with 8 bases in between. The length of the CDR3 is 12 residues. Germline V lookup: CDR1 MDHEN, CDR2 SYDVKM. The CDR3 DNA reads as TGTGCCAGCAGTTTACTATCAAATGAAGCTTTCTTT. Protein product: CASSLLSNEAFF.

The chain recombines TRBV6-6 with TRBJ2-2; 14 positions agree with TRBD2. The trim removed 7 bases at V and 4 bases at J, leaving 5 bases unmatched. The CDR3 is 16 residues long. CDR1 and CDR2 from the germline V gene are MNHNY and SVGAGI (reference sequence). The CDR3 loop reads CASTGLAGVSTGELFF. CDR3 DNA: TGTGCCAGCACGGGACTAGCGGGAGTTAGCACCGGGGAGCTGTTTTTT.

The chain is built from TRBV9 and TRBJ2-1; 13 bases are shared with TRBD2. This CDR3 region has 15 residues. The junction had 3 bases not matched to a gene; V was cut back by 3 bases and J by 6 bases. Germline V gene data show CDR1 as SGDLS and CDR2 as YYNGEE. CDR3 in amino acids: CASSAGLAGANEQFF. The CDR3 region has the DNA TGTGCCAGCAGCGCAGGACTAGCGGGAGCCAATGAGCAGTTCTTC.

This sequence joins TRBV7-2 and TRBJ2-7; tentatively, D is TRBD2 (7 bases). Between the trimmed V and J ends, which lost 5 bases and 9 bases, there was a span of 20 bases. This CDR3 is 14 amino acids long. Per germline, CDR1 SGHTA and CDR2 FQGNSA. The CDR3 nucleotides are TGTGCCAGCAGCCCAGGACTAGGGGGGATGGGGCAGTACTTC. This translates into CASSPGLGGMGQYF.

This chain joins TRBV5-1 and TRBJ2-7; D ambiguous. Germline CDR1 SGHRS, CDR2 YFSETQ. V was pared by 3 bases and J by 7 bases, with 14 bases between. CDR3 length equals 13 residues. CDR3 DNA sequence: TGCGCCAGCAGCTCAGGACCAGCCCGGGAGCAGTACTTC. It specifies CASSSGPAREQYF.

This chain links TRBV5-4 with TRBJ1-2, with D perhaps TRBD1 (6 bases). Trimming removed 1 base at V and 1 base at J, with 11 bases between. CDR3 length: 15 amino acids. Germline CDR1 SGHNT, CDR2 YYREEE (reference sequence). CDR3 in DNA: TGTGCCAGCAGCTTGACGTCGGACAGTAACTATGGCTACACCTTC. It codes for CASSLTSDSNYGYTF.

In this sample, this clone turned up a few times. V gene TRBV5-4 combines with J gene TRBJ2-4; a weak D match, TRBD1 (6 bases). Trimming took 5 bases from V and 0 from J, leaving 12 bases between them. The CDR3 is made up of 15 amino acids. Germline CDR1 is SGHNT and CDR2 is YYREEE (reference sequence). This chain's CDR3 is CASSSDSLAKNIQYF. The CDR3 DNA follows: TGTGCCAGCAGTTCGGACAGCCTAGCCAAAAACATTCAGTACTTC.

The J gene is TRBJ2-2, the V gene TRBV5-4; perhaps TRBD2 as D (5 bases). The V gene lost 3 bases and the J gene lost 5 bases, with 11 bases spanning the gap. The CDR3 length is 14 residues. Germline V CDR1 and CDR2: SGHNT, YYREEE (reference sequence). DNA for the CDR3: TGTGCCAGCAGCTCCGGAGGTCAGACCGGGGAGCTGTTTTTT. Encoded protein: CASSSGGQTGELFF. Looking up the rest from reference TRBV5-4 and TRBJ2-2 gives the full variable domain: ETGVTQSPTHLIKTRGQQVTLRCSSQSGHNTVSWYQQALGQGPQFIFQYYREEENGRGNFPPRFSGLQFPNYSSELNVNALELDDSALYLCASSSGGQTGELFFGEGSRLTVL.

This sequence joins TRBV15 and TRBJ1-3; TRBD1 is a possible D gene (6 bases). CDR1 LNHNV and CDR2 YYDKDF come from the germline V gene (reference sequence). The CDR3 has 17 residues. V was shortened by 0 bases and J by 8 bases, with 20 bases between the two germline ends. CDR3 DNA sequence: TGTGCCACCAGCAGAGATCCGTCAGGGGCAACTGTTGACACCATATATTTT. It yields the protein CATSRDPSGATVDTIYF.

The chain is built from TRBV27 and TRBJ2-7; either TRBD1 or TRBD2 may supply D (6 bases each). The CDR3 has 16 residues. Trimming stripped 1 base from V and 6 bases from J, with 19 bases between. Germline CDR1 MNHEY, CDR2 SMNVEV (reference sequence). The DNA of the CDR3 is TGTGCCAGCAGTTTATTCGGGGGCGCCATAAGGGGCGAGCAGTACTTC. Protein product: CASSLFGGAIRGEQYF.

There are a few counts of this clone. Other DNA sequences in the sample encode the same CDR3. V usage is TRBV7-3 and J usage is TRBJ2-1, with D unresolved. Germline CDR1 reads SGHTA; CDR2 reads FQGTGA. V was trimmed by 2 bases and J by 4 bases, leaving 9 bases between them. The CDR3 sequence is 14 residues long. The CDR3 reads CASSLDGTYNEQFF. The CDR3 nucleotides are TGTGCCAGCAGCTTAGACGGCACATACAATGAGCAGTTCTTC. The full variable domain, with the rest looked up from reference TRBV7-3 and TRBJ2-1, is GAGVSQTPSNKVTEKGKYVELRCDPISGHTALYWYRQSLGQGPEFLIYFQGTGAADDSGLPNDRFFAVRPEGSVSTLKIQRTERGDSAVYLCASSLDGTYNEQFFGPGTRLTVL.

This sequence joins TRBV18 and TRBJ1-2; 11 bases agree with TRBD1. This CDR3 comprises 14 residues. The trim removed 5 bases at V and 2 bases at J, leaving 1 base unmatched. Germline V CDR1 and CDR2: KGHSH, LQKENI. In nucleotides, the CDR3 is TGTGCCAGCTCAGGACAGGGGGCGAACTATGGCTACACCTTC. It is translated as CASSGQGANYGYTF.

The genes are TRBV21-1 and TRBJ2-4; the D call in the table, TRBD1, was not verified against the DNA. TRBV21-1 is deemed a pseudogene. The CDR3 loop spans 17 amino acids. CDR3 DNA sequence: TGTGCCAGCAGCAAAGGGGAGACAGGGGCTGTCAAAAACATTCAGTACTTC. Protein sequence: CASSKGETGAVKNIQYF.

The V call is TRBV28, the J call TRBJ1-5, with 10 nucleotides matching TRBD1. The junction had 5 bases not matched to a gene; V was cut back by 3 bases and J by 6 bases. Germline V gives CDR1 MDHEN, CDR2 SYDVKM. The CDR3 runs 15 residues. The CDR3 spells CASSFSDRGFQPQHF. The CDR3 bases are TGTGCCAGCAGTTTTTCGGACAGGGGGTTTCAGCCCCAGCATTTT. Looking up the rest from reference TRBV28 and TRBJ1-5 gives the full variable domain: DVKVTQSSRYLVKRTGEKVFLECVQDMDHENMFWYRQDPGLGLRLIYFSYDVKMKEKGDIPEGYSVSREKKERFSLILESASTNQTSMYLCASSFSDRGFQPQHFGDGTRLSIL.